Listed here are 18 T cell receptor beta chains from one sample, sequenced in a study of shared clonotypes between healthy human individuals. Produced via immunoSEQ multiplex PCR; TCRdb's table is partial and in-frame only. Among hundreds of thousands of clones listed, less than 80% were seen once. Sequencing was done on a sample of memory CD4+ T cells sorted from blood. Subset given: CD45RA-negative fraction. The receptors here all came from a woman between 25 and 40 years old in good health.

This chain uses TRBV5-1 with TRBJ2-4; 7 nucleotides line up with TRBD1. Trimming removed 0 bases from V and 3 bases from J; junction bases left unmatched: 9. Germline V CDR1 and CDR2: SGHRS, YFSETQ. The CDR3 covers 17 residues. This CDR3 reads CASSLVGDRAGKNIQYF. CDR3 bases: TGCGCCAGCAGCTTGGTAGGTGACAGGGCGGGCAAAAACATTCAGTACTTC.

The genes are TRBV4-1 and TRBJ2-7, with 9 bases matching TRBD1. Germline V CDR1 and CDR2: MGHRA, YSYEKL. J was trimmed by 3 bases and V by 3 bases; bases with no gene match: 3. The CDR3 consists of 14 residues. CDR3 residues: CASSHRDRDYEQYF. The CDR3 region has the DNA TGCGCCAGCAGCCACCGGGACAGGGACTACGAGCAGTACTTC.

This chain joins TRBV7-2 and TRBJ2-1; 12 positions agree with TRBD2. The CDR3 length is 16 residues. V lost 4 bases to trimming and J lost 5 bases; unmatched junction nucleotides: 6. CDR1 SGHTA and CDR2 FQGNSA come from the germline V gene. The CDR3 is CASSWRLAGENNEQFF. CDR3 sequence (DNA): TGTGCCAGCAGCTGGAGACTAGCGGGAGAAAACAATGAGCAGTTCTTC.

This chain uses TRBV27 with TRBJ2-1; 10 nucleotides align to TRBD2. This CDR3 has 15 amino acids. With 7 bases clipped from V and 0 bases from J, the junction kept 3 bases outside the gene matches. Germline V gene data show CDR1 as MNHEY and CDR2 as SMNVEV (reference sequence). CDR3 in amino acids: CASNPSGGSYNEQFF. The CDR3 DNA is TGTGCCAGCAATCCTAGCGGGGGCTCCTACAATGAGCAGTTCTTC.

This clone is a singleton in its sample. The identical CDR3 is also encoded by other nucleotide sequences in the sample. The chain employs TRBV9 and TRBJ1-2, with D perhaps TRBD1 (5 bases). Trimming pared 0 bases from V and 2 bases from J, leaving 14 bases between. The CDR3 has 16 residues. Germline values: CDR1 SGDLS, CDR2 YYNGEE. As DNA, the CDR3 is TGTGCCAGCAGCGTAGCTACGGGACGGGTAAACTATGGCTACACCTTC. It codes for CASSVATGRVNYGYTF.

The chain carries TRBV11-2 and TRBJ1-1; no reliable D call. The length of the CDR3 is 16 residues. The germline V and J ends were trimmed by 5 bases and 1 base, with 17 bases remaining between them. CDR1 SGHAT and CDR2 FQNNGV come from the germline V gene. CDR3 DNA: TGTGCCAGCAGCCCGCCTCTTTTGTCCTCGAACACTGAAGCTTTCTTT. Its translation: CASSPPLLSSNTEAFF.

The chain carries TRBV9 and TRBJ2-1; 9 nucleotides match TRBD2. The CDR3 loop spans 16 amino acids. CDR1 SGDLS and CDR2 YYNGEE come from the germline V gene. V shed 3 bases, J shed 9 bases, and the junction held 13 bases outside the gene matches. The CDR3 nucleotides are TGTGCCAGCAGCGCCCCCGGGACTAGCAGGGTGCGTGAGCAGTTCTTC. Translating it yields CASSAPGTSRVREQFF. Filled out from reference TRBV9 and TRBJ2-1, the complete variable domain reads DSGVTQTPKHLITATGQRVTLRCSPRSGDLSVYWYQQSLDQGLQFLIQYYNGEERAKGNILERFSAQQFPDLHSELNLSSLELGDSALYFCASSAPGTSRVREQFFGPGTRLTVL.

The rearrangement joins TRBV29-1 to TRBJ1-2; no firm D call. V lost 3 bases to trimming and J lost 4 bases, with 12 bases between them. Germline V gives CDR1 SQVTM, CDR2 ANQGSEA. There are 13 residues in the CDR3. DNA of the CDR3: TGCAGCGTTGATGCAAATGAGGGCTATGGCTACACCTTC. This sequence encodes CSVDANEGYGYTF.

The chain combines TRBV5-5 with TRBJ1-2, with 9 positions matching TRBD1. Trimming at V came to 1 base and at J to 4 bases, leaving 5 bases not matched to a gene. Germline loops: CDR1 SGHKS, CDR2 YYEKEE (reference sequence). The CDR3 length is 15 residues. The CDR3 spells CASSLRDRVPYGYTF. For the CDR3, the DNA is TGTGCCAGCAGCTTGAGGGACAGGGTCCCCTATGGCTACACCTTC.

This sequence joins TRBV27 and TRBJ2-4, with D maybe TRBD1 (6 bases). The V end lost 5 bases, the J end lost 0 bases, and 11 bases lay between the germline ends. The CDR3 has 15 amino acids. The germline gives CDR1 MNHEY, CDR2 SMNVEV (reference sequence). Written as DNA, the CDR3 is TGTGCCAGCAGTGTTGACAGGAGAGCCAAAAACATTCAGTACTTC. It translates to CASSVDRRAKNIQYF.

The V call is TRBV5-4, the J call TRBJ1-1; D possibly corresponds to TRBD1 (6 bases). In germline, CDR1 is SGHNT, CDR2 YYREEE (reference sequence). V lost 2 bases and J 1 base, leaving 9 bases between the germline ends. CDR3 length: 14 amino acids. The CDR3: CASSFQGSNTEAFF. CDR3 nucleotide sequence: TGTGCCAGCAGCTTTCAGGGGTCGAACACTGAAGCTTTCTTT. Drawing the rest from reference TRBV5-4 and TRBJ1-1, the complete variable domain is ETGVTQSPTHLIKTRGQQVTLRCSSQSGHNTVSWYQQALGQGPQFIFQYYREEENGRGNFPPRFSGLQFPNYSSELNVNALELDDSALYLCASSFQGSNTEAFFGQGTRLTVV.

A few counts support this clone. This sequence joins TRBV28 and TRBJ1-2; no reliable D call. The germline V gene encodes CDR1 MDHEN and CDR2 SYDVKM. The CDR3 covers 14 residues. V was cut by 4 bases and J by 4 bases, with 13 bases left in between. CDR3 residues: CASSSSRRIYGYTF. The CDR3 bases are TGTGCCAGCAGTTCAAGTCGAAGAATCTATGGCTACACCTTC.

The genes are TRBV19 and TRBJ2-1; 9 nucleotides align to TRBD2. Germline CDR1 is LNHDA and CDR2 is SQIVND (reference sequence). The CDR3 totals 18 residues. The junction had 10 bases not matched to a gene; V was cut back by 3 bases and J by 1 base. CDR3 DNA sequence: TGTGCCAGTAGTATCAACAGGGCGCTAGCGGGGTCCTACAATGAGCAGTTCTTC. Protein sequence: CASSINRALAGSYNEQFF.

CDR3 residues: CASSPGPGDHEQFF. The CDR3 region has the DNA TGTGCCAGCAGTCCCGGGCCTGGGGACCATGAGCAGTTCTTC. This chain uses TRBV6-6 with TRBJ2-1, with D perhaps being TRBD1 or TRBD2 (5 bases each). This CDR3 spans 14 amino acids. The germline V gene encodes CDR1 MNHNY and CDR2 SVGAGI (reference sequence). V was trimmed by 5 bases and J by 8 bases, leaving 16 bases between them.

The chain links TRBV18 to TRBJ2-1; D is ambiguous. CDR1 is KGHSH and CDR2 is LQKENI in the germline V gene. The V and J ends lost 0 bases and 9 bases respectively, with 6 bases between them. This CDR3 has 12 residues. The chain's CDR3 is CASSPPFAEQFF. DNA of the CDR3: TGTGCCAGCTCACCACCCTTTGCTGAGCAGTTCTTC.

The V call is TRBV18, the J call TRBJ1-1; D not resolved. V lost 1 base and J 3 bases, leaving 12 bases between the germline ends. Germline V CDR1 and CDR2: KGHSH, LQKENI. The CDR3 consists of 15 residues. CDR3 bases: TGTGCCAGCTCACCACGGAAGGTATTGGACACTGAAGCTTTCTTT. This translates into CASSPRKVLDTEAFF.

V usage is TRBV28 and J usage is TRBJ1-1; a weak D match, TRBD1 (6 bases). Trimming cost V 5 bases and J 11 bases, with 12 bases left between them. The V gene's germline CDR1 is MDHEN and CDR2 SYDVKM. The CDR3 contains 11 residues. CDR3 in amino acids: CASSATGSAFF. The CDR3 DNA is TGTGCCAGCAGTGCCACAGGGAGTGCTTTCTTT.

The V gene is TRBV19, the J gene TRBJ1-4; D unresolved. CDR3 length equals 15 residues. The ends were cut back, 9 bases at V and 3 bases at J, with 17 bases in the middle. Germline lookup yields CDR1 LNHDA and CDR2 SQIVND (reference sequence). The CDR3 loop reads CASRSMGPANEKLFF. The CDR3 bases are TGTGCCAGCCGAAGCATGGGCCCAGCTAATGAAAAACTGTTTTTT.